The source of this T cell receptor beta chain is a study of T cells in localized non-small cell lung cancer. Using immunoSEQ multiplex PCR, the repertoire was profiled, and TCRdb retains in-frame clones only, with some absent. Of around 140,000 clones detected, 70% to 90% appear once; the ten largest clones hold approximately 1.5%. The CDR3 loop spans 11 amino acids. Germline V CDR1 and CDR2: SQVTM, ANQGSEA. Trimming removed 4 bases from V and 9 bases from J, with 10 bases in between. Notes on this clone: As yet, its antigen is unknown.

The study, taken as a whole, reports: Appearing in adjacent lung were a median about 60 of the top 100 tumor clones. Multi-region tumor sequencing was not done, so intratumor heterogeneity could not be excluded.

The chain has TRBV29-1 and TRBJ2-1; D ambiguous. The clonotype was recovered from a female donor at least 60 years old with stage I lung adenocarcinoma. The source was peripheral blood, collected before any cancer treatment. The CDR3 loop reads CSVVSAVEQFF. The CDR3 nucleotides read TGCAGCGTTGTAAGTGCTGTTGAGCAGTTCTTC.